Below, 4 T cell receptor beta chains from the same sample are listed, as sequenced in a study of cytotoxic CD8 clonotypes in ibrutinib-treated CLL. Generated by immunoSEQ multiplex PCR, the TCRdb table keeps only in-frame clones and is missing some. The sample lists almost 85,000 clones; around 84% were seen once. This specimen consisted of PBMCs, obtained before ibrutinib treatment. The source of these receptors is a human donor with chronic lymphocytic leukemia.

Turning to this clone: The sample has other DNA sequences that encode this CDR3 too. CDR3 coding DNA: TGTGCCAGCAGCTTGGCCGGGAGCACAGATACGCAGTATTTT. This sequence encodes CASSLAGSTDTQYF. The V gene is TRBV5-5, the J gene TRBJ2-3; D uncertain. CDR3 length equals 14 residues. The V end lost 0 bases, the J end lost 0 bases, and 5 bases lay between the germline ends. CDR1 SGHKS and CDR2 YYEKEE come from the germline V gene (reference sequence).

The chain employs TRBV6-1 and TRBJ1-2; maybe TRBD1 (6 bases). In germline, CDR1 is MNHNS, CDR2 SASEGT. The V end was cut by 2 bases, the J end by 4 bases, with 11 bases between. The CDR3 totals 14 residues. CDR3 coding DNA: TGTGCCAGCAGTGAAAGGAGGGGGGCCTATGGCTACACCTTC. Protein product: CASSERRGAYGYTF.

This chain links TRBV27 with TRBJ2-1; D remains unclear. Germline CDR1 is MNHEY and CDR2 is SMNVEV (reference sequence). V lost 5 bases to trimming and J lost 15 bases, with 26 bases between them. The CDR3 length is 15 residues. The CDR3 DNA reads as TGTGCCAGCAGTAAGGAGTGGATAGCAGTTCCAACGTGGTTCTTC. Translation: CASSKEWIAVPTWFF.

The chain is built from TRBV7-6 and TRBJ1-4; D may be TRBD1 (5 bases). V lost 4 bases and J 8 bases, leaving 17 bases between the germline ends. This CDR3 contains 15 residues. CDR1 is SGHVS and CDR2 is FNYEAQ in the germline V gene. Here the CDR3 reads CASSSYSRGGEKLFF. CDR3 sequence (DNA): TGTGCCAGCAGCTCCTATTCAAGGGGCGGAGAAAAACTGTTTTTT. Filled out from reference TRBV7-6 and TRBJ1-4, the complete variable domain reads GAGVSQSPRYKVTKRGQDVALRCDPISGHVSLYWYRQALGQGPEFLTYFNYEAQQDKSGLPNDRFSAERPEGSISTLTIQRTEQRDSAMYRCASSSYSRGGEKLFFGSGTQLSVL.